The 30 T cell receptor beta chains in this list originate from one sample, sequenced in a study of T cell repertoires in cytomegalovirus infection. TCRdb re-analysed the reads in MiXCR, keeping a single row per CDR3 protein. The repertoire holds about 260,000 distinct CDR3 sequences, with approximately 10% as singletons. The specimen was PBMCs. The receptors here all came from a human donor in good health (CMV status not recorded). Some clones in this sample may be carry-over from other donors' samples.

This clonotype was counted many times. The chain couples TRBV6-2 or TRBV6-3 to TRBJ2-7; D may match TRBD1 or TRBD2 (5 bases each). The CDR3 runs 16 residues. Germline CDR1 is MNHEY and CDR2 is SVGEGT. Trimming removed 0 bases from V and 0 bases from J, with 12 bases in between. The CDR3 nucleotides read TGTGCCAGCAGTTACTCGTCCCCAGGGAGCTCCTACGAGCAGTACTTC. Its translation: CASSYSSPGSSYEQYF.

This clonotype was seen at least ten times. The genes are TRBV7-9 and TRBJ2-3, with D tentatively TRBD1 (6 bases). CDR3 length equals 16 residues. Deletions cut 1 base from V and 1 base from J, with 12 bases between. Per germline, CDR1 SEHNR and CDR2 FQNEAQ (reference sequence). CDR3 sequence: CASSLDRAVGTDTQYF. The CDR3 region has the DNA TGTGCCAGCAGCTTAGACAGGGCGGTGGGCACAGATACGCAGTATTTT.

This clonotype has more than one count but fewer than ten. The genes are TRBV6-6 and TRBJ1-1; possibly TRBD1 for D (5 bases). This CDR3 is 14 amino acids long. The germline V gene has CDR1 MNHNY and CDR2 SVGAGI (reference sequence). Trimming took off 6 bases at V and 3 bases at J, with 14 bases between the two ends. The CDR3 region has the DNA TGTGCCAGCAGGCCTCAGGGAGTCGACACTGAAGCTTTCTTT. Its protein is CASRPQGVDTEAFF.

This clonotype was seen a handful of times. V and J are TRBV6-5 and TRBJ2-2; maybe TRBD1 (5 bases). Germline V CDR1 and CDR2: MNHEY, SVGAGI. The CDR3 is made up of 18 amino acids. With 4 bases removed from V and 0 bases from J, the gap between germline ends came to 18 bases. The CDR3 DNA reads TGTGCCAGCAGTTCGAGACCCTCAGGGCCCTCGAACACCGGGGAGCTGTTTTTT. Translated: CASSSRPSGPSNTGELFF.

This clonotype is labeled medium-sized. The CDR3 protein is CASSSEAAGEQFGYTF. The DNA of the CDR3 is TGTGCCAGCAGCTCAGAGGCGGCAGGGGAACAATTTGGCTACACCTTC. The rearrangement uses TRBV7-2 and TRBJ1-2, with D maybe TRBD1 (6 bases). This CDR3 spans 16 amino acids. Germline values: CDR1 SGHTA, CDR2 FQGNSA. The germline V and J ends were trimmed by 4 bases and 7 bases, with 22 bases remaining between them.

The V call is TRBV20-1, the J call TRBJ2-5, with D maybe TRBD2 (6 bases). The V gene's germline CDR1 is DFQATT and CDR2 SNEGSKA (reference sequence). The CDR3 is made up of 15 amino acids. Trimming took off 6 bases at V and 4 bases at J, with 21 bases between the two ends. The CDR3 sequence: CSALGGALSSETQYF. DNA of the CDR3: TGCAGTGCCCTGGGGGGAGCCTTATCCTCAGAGACCCAGTACTTC.

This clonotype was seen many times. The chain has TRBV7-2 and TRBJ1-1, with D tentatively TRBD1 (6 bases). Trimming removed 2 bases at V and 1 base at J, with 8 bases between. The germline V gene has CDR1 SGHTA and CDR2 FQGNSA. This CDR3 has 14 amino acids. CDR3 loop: CASSLWGQNTEAFF. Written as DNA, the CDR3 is TGTGCCAGCAGCTTATGGGGACAGAACACTGAAGCTTTCTTT.

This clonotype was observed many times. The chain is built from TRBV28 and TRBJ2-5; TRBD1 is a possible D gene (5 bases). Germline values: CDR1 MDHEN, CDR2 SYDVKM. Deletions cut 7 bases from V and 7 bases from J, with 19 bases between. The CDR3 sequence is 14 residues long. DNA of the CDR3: TGTGCCAGCACCATATTAGGGGTCGACGGGACCCAGTACTTC. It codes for CASTILGVDGTQYF.

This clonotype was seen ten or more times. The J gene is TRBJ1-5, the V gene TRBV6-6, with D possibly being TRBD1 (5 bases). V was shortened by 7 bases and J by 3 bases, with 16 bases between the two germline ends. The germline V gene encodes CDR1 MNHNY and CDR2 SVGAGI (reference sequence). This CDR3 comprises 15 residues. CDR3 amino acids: CASTRGGQVNQPQHF. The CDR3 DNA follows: TGTGCCAGCACCCGGGGAGGACAAGTCAATCAGCCCCAGCATTTT.

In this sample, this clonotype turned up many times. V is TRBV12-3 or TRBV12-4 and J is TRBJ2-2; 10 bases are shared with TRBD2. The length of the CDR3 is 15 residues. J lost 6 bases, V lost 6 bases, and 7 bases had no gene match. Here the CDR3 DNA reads TGTGCCAGCAGGATTCAGCGGGGGGGCTCCGGGGAGCTGTTTTTT. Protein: CASRIQRGGSGELFF.

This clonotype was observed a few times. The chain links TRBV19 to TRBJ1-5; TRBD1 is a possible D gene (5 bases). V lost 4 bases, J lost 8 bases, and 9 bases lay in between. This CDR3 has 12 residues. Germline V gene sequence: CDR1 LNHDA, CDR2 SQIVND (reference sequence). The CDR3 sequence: CASSTSGKPQHF. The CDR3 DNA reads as TGTGCCAGTAGTACCTCAGGGAAGCCCCAGCATTTT.

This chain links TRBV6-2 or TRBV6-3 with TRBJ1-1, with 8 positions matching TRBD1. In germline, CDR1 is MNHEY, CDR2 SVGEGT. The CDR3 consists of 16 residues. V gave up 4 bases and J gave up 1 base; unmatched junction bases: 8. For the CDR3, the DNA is TGTGCCAGCAGTTCAAGGACAGGGTCGAGGAACACTGAAGCTTTCTTT. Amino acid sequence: CASSSRTGSRNTEAFF.

The CDR3 DNA is TGTGCTTCGGACGGGCCAGGAAAGCCCCAGCATTTT. Translated: CASDGPGKPQHF. The chain recombines TRBV28 with TRBJ1-5, with D unclear. Germline V gene sequence: CDR1 MDHEN, CDR2 SYDVKM. The CDR3 is 12 amino acids. Full variable domain (outside the CDR3, taken from reference TRBV28 and TRBJ1-5): DVKVTQSSRYLVKRTGEKVFLECVQDMDHENMFWYRQDPGLGLRLIYFSYDVKMKEKGDIPEGYSVSREKKERFSLILESASTNQTSMYLCASDGPGKPQHFGDGTRLSIL.

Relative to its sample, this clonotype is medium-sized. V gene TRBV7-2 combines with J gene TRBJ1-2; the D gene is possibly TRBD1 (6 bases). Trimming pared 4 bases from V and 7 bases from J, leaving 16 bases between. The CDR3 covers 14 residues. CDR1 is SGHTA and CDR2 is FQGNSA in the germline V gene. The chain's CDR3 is CASSSRANRAGYTF. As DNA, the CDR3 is TGTGCCAGCAGCTCCAGGGCCAACAGGGCTGGCTACACCTTC.

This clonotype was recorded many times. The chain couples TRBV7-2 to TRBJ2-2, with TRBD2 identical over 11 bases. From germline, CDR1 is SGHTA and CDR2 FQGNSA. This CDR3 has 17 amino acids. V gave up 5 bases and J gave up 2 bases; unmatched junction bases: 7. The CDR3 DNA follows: TGTGCCAGCAGCAAAGGACTAGCGGGTCCTAACACCGGGGAGCTGTTTTTT. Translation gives CASSKGLAGPNTGELFF.

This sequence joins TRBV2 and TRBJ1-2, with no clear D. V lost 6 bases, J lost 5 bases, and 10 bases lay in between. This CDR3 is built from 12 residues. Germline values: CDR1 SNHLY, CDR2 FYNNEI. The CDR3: CASRVGRYGYTF. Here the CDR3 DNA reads TGTGCCAGCAGAGTGGGGAGGTATGGCTACACCTTC.

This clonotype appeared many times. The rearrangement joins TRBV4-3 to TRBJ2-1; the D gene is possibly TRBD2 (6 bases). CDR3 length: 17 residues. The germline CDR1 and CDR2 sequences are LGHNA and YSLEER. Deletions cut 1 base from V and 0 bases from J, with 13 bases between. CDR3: CASSQGRRGSSYNEQFF. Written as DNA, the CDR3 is TGCGCCAGCAGCCAAGGTCGTCGGGGGAGCTCCTACAATGAGCAGTTCTTC.

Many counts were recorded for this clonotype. The CDR3: CASSRTDYGYTF. The CDR3 nucleotides are TGTGCCAGCAGCCGGACAGACTATGGCTACACCTTC. The chain joins TRBV7-2 to TRBJ1-2, with D possibly TRBD1 on 6 matching bases. Trimming stripped 5 bases from V and 3 bases from J, with 7 bases between. Per the germline V gene, CDR1 is SGHTA and CDR2 is FQGNSA. This CDR3 has 12 residues.

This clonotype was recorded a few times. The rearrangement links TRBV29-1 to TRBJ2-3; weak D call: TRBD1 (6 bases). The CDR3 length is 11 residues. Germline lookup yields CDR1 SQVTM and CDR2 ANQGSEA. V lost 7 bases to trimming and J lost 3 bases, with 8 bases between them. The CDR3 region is CSAGQTDTQYF. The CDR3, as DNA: TGCAGCGCCGGACAGACAGATACGCAGTATTTT.

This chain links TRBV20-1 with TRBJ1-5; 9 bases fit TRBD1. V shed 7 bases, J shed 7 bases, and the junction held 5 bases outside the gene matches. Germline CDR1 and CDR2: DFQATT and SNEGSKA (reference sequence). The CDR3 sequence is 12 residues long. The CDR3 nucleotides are TGCAGTGGGGGACAGGGTGCACAGCCCCAGCATTTT. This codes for CSGGQGAQPQHF.

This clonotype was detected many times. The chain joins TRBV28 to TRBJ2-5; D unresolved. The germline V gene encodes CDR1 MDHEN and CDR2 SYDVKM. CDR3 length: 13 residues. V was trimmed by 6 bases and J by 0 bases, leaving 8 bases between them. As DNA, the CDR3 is TGTGCCAGCAGAAAAACATACCAAGAGACCCAGTACTTC. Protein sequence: CASRKTYQETQYF.

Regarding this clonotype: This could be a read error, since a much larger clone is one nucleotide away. For the CDR3, the DNA is TGTGCCAGCACCCTGACAGGGATAGGGAATCAGCCCCGGCATTTT. Translated: CASTLTGIGNQPRHF. This sequence joins TRBV6-2 or TRBV6-3 and TRBJ1-5, with 7 bases identical to TRBD1. Germline V gives CDR1 MNHEY, CDR2 SVGEGT. The CDR3 is 15 amino acids.

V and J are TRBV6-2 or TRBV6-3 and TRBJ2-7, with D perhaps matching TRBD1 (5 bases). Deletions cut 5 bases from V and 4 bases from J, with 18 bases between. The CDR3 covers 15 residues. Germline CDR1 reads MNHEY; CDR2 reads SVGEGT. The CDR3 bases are TGTGCCAGCAGTGAGTTGGGGCAGGACCTTTACGAGCAGTACTTC. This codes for CASSELGQDLYEQYF.

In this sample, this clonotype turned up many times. The CDR3, as DNA: TGTGCCAGCAGCTTACGTTTCAGCGGACAGGGGAGGAATGAGCAGTTCTTC. This gives the protein CASSLRFSGQGRNEQFF. This chain uses TRBV11-3 with TRBJ2-1; 9 positions match TRBD1. This CDR3 spans 17 amino acids. Losses at the gene ends were 2 bases for V and 7 bases for J; bases not matched to a gene: 12. The germline V gene has CDR1 SGHNT and CDR2 YENEEA.

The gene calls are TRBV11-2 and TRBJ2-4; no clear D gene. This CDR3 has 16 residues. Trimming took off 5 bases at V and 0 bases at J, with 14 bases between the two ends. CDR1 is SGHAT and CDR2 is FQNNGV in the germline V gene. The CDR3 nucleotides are TGTGCCAGCAGCCAGAGATGGCAGCTAGCCAAAAACATTCAGTACTTC. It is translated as CASSQRWQLAKNIQYF. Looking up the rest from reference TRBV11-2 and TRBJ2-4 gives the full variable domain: EAGVAQSPRYKIIEKRQSVAFWCNPISGHATLYWYQQILGQGPKLLIQFQNNGVVDDSQLPKDRFSAERLKGVDSTLKIQPAKLEDSAVYLCASSQRWQLAKNIQYFGAGTRLSVL.

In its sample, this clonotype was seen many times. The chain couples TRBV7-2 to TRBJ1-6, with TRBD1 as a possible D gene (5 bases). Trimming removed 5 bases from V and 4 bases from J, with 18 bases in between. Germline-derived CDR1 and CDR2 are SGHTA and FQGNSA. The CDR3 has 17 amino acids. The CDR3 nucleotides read TGTGCCAGCAGCCTCTGGGGGGGGGGAGGATATAATTCACCCCTCCACTTT. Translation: CASSLWGGGGYNSPLHF.

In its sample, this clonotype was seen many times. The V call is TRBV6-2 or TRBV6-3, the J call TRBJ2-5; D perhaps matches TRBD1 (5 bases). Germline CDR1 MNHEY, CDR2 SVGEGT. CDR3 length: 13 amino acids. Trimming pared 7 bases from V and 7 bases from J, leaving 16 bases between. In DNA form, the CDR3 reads TGTGCCAGCACGGACAACCCGAGGTTGACCCAGTACTTC. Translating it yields CASTDNPRLTQYF.

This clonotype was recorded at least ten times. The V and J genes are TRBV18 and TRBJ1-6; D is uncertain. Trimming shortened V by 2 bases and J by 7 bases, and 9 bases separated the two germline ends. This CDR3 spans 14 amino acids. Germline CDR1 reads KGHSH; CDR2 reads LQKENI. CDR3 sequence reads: CASSPYQDNSPLHF. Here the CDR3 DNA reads TGTGCCAGCTCACCATACCAGGACAATTCACCCCTCCACTTT.

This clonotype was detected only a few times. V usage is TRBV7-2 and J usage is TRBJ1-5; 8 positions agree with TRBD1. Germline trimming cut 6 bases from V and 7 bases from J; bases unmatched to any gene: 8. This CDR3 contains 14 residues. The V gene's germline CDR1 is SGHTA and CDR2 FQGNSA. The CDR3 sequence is CASSPQGGRQPQHF. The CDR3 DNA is TGTGCCAGCAGTCCACAGGGGGGGAGGCAGCCCCAGCATTTT.

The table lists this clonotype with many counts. The CDR3 region is CASSESRPDSDTQYF. In nucleotides, the CDR3 is TGCGCCAGCAGTGAGAGTCGGCCCGACTCAGATACGCAGTATTTT. V usage is TRBV10-1 and J usage is TRBJ2-3; no firm D call. The CDR3 extends over 15 amino acids. Germline V gives CDR1 WNHNN, CDR2 SYGVQD (reference sequence). The V end was cut by 2 bases, the J end by 4 bases, with 13 bases between.